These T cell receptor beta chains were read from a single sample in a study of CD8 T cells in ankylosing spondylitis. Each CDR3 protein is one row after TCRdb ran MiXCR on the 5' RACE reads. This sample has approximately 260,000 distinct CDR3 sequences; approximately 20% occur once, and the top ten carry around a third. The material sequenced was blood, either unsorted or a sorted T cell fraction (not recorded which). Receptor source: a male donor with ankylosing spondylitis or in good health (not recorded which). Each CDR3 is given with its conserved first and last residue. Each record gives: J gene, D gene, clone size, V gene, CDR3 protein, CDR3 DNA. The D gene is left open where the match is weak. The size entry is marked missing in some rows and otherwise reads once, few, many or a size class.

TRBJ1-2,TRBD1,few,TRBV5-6,CASSLGQGAGGYTF,TGTGCCAGCAGCTTGGGCCAGGGGGCAGGCGGCTACACCTTC
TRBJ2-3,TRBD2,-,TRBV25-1,CASSETPLRREVTDTQYF,TGTGCCAGCAGTGAAACTCCTTTAAGGCGGGAGGTCACAGATACGCAGTATTTT
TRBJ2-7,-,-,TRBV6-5,CASSYAREYEQYF,TGTGCCAGCAGTTATGCCAGGGAATACGAGCAGTACTTC
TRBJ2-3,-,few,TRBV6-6,CASRLIDTDTQYF,TGTGCCAGCAGGCTGATAGACACAGATACGCAGTATTTT
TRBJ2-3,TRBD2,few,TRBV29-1,CSASREGTDTQYF,TGCAGCGCGTCGCGGGAGGGCACAGATACGCAGTATTTT
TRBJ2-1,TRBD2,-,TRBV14,CASSHGLAGAFYNEQFF,TGTGCCAGCAGCCATGGACTAGCGGGAGCTTTCTACAATGAGCAGTTCTTC
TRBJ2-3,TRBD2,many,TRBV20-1,CSASRGLAGGPTDTQYF,TGCAGTGCTAGCCGGGGACTAGCGGGAGGGCCCACAGATACGCAGTATTTT
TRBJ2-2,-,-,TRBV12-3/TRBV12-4,CASTPGAAGELFF,TGTGCCAGCACCCCGGGGGCGGCCGGGGAGCTGTTTTTT
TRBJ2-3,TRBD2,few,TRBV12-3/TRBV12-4,CASSRTSVGTDTQYF,TGTGCCAGCAGTCGGACTAGCGTGGGCACAGATACGCAGTATTTT
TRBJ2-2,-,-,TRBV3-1,CASSQARRSTHTGELFF,TGTGCCAGCAGCCAAGCCAGAAGGAGTACCCACACCGGGGAGCTGTTTTTT
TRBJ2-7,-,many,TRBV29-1,CSAHRSTYLYEQYF,TGCAGCGCCCACCGATCCACCTACCTCTACGAGCAGTACTTC
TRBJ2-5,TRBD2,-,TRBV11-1,CASSSLLTSGGERETQYF,TGTGCCAGCAGCTCGCTTCTTACTAGCGGGGGAGAGAGAGAGACCCAGTACTTC
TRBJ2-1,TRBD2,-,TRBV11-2,CASSLDWVGLVGYNEQFF,TGTGCCAGCAGCTTAGATTGGGTTGGACTAGTTGGGTACAATGAGCAGTTCTTC
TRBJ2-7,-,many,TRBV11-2,CASSSQRSYEQYF,TGTGCCAGCAGCTCCCAGCGCTCCTACGAGCAGTACTTC
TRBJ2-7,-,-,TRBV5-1,CASSLEREQTYEQYF,TGCGCCAGCAGCTTGGAACGGGAGCAGACCTACGAGCAGTACTTC
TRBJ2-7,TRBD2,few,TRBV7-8,CASSLLAGDIYEQYF,TGTGCCAGCAGCTTACTAGCGGGAGATATCTACGAGCAGTACTTC
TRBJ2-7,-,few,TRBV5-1,CASSLISDYEQYF,TGCGCCAGCAGCCTAATATCGGACTACGAGCAGTACTTC
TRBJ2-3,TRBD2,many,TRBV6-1,CASSDQLAGGTDTQYF,TGTGCCAGCAGTGACCAACTAGCGGGAGGCACAGATACGCAGTATTTT
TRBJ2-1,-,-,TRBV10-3,CAISEGGRDEQFF,TGTGCCATCAGTGAGGGAGGGCGCGATGAGCAGTTCTTC
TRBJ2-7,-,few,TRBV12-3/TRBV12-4,CASSLVPGAAPYEQYF,TGTGCCAGCAGTTTAGTCCCGGGGGCGGCCCCCTACGAGCAGTACTTC
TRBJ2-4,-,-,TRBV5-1,CASSLVPGTQARGQYF,TGCGCCAGCAGCTTGGTTCCAGGCACCCAAGCCCGCGGGCAGTACTTC
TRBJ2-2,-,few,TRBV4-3,CASSQDLVDPLRLNTGELFF,TGCGCCAGCAGCCAAGATCTCGTCGACCCCCTGCGGCTGAACACCGGGGAGCTGTTTTTT
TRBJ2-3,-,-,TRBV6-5,CASSYSLGSDTQYF,TGTGCCAGCAGTTACTCGTTGGGTTCAGATACGCAGTATTTT
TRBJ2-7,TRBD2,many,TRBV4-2,CASSQSLAGTYEQYF,TGTGCCAGCAGCCAAAGTCTAGCGGGGACCTACGAGCAGTACTTC
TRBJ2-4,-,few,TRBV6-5,CASSYSPEDGDIQYF,TGTGCCAGCAGTTACTCGCCCGAGGATGGGGACATTCAGTACTTC
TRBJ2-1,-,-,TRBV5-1,CASSLVGSPPEEQFF,TGCGCCAGCAGCTTGGTAGGCAGCCCACCGGAGGAGCAGTTCTTC
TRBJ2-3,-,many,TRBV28,CASRPIPEGGSTDTQYF,TGTGCCAGCAGACCGATACCTGAAGGGGGGAGCACAGATACGCAGTATTTT
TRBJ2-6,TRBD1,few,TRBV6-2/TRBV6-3,CASSYKRTGGPYSGANVLTF,TGTGCCAGCAGTTACAAACGGACAGGGGGCCCCTACTCTGGGGCCAACGTCCTGACTTTC
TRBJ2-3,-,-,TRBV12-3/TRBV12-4,CASSYWRSSTDTQYF,TGTGCCAGCAGTTACTGGCGCTCTAGCACAGATACGCAGTATTTT
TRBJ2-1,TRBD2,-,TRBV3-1,CASSWTSGKHNEQFF,TGTGCCAGCAGTTGGACTAGCGGGAAACACAATGAGCAGTTCTTC
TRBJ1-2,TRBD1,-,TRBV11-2,CASMGVLGQGNYGYTF,TGTGCCAGCATGGGTGTATTGGGACAGGGTAACTATGGCTACACCTTC
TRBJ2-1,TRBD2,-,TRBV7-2,CASILLAGGYNEQFF,TGTGCCAGCATCCTTCTAGCGGGAGGCTACAATGAGCAGTTCTTC
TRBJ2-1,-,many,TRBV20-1,CSARDPGESYNEQFF,TGCAGTGCTAGAGATCCAGGGGAATCCTACAATGAGCAGTTCTTC
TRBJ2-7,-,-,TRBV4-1,CASSQEERSSSYEQYF,TGCGCCAGCAGCCAAGAGGAGCGGAGTTCCTCCTACGAGCAGTACTTC
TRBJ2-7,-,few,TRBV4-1,CASSQDPRGGIDEQYF,TGCGCCAGCAGCCAAGATCCCAGGGGAGGGATTGACGAGCAGTACTTC
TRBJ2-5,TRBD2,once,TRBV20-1,CSATGVVAGRETQYF,TGCAGTGCTACAGGGGTGGTAGCGGGACGAGAGACCCAGTACTTC
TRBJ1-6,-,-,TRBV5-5,CASSLDLKPYNSPLHF,TGTGCCAGCAGCTTGGATCTAAAGCCCTATAATTCACCCCTCCACTTT
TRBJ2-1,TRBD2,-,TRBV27,CASSLSTSGYNEQFF,TGTGCCAGCAGTTTATCGACTAGCGGTTACAATGAGCAGTTCTTC
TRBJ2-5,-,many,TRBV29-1,CSVEKAGGYQETQYF,TGCAGCGTTGAAAAGGCAGGGGGGTACCAAGAGACCCAGTACTTC
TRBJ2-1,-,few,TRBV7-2,CASSPTRSSYNEQFF,TGTGCCAGCAGCCCCACCCGTAGCTCCTACAATGAGCAGTTCTTC
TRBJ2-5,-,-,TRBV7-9,CASSPGTAEGETQYF,TGTGCCAGCAGCCCAGGGACGGCGGAGGGTGAGACCCAGTACTTC
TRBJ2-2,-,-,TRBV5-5,CASSFDPGELFF,TGTGCCAGCAGCTTTGACCCCGGGGAGCTGTTTTTT
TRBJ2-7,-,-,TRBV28,CASSSVHLYEQYF,TGTGCCAGCAGTTCTGTACACCTCTACGAGCAGTACTTC
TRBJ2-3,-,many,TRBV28,CASSTGGSTDTQYF,TGTGCCAGCAGCACCGGGGGATCCACAGATACGCAGTATTTT
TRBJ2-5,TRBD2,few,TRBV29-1,CSVEMGLKYF,TGCAGCGTTGAAATGGGACTAAAGTACTTC
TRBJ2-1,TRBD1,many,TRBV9,CASSASGQGYNEQFF,TGTGCCAGCAGCGCCTCGGGACAGGGCTACAATGAGCAGTTCTTC
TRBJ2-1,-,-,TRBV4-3,CASSQVIGSYSEQFF,TGCGCCAGCAGCCAAGTTATCGGGAGCTACAGTGAGCAGTTCTTC
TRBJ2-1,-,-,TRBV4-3,CASSQDARGLSNEQFF,TGCGCCAGCAGCCAAGATGCCAGGGGATTATCCAATGAGCAGTTCTTC
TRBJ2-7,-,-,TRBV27,CASSLRGRINQYF,TGTGCCAGCAGTTTAAGAGGGCGAATAAATCAGTACTTC
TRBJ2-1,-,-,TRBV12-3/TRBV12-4,CASSFLNFGGNEQFF,TGTGCCAGCAGTTTTCTCAATTTCGGCGGTAATGAGCAGTTCTTC
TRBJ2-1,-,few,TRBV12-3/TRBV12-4,CASSSTGWDNEQFF,TGTGCCAGCAGTTCAACTGGCTGGGACAATGAGCAGTTCTTC
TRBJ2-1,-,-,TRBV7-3,CASSSLGANNEQFF,TGTGCCAGCAGCTCCTTAGGTGCGAACAATGAGCAGTTCTTC
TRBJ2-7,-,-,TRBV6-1,CASRQGSRDEQYF,TGTGCCAGCAGGCAGGGGTCCAGGGACGAGCAGTACTTC
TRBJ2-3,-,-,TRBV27,CASSPLITDTQYF,TGTGCCAGCAGTCCGCTGATCACAGATACGCAGTATTTT
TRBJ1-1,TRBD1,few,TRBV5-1,CASSLDPQGEGTEAFF,TGCGCCAGCAGCTTGGACCCACAGGGGGAAGGAACTGAAGCTTTCTTT
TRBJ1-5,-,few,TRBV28,CASSSNPGYSNQPQHF,TGTGCCAGCAGTTCGAATCCAGGGTATAGCAATCAGCCCCAGCATTTT
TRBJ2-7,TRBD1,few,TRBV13,CASSARDRDYEQYF,TGTGCCAGCAGCGCCCGGGACAGGGACTACGAGCAGTACTTC
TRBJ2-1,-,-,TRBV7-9,CASSASGHSYNEQFF,TGTGCCAGCAGCGCAAGCGGGCACTCCTACAATGAGCAGTTCTTC